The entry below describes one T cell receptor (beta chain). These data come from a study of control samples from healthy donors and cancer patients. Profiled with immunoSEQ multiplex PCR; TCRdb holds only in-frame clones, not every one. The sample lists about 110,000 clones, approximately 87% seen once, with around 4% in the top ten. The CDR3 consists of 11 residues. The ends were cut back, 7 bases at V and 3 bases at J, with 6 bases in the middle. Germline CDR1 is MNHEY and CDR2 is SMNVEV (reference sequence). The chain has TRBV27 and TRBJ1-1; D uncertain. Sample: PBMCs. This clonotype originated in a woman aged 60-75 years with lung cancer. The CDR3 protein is CASKLDTEAFF. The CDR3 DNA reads TGTGCCAGCAAGTTGGACACTGAAGCTTTCTTT.